This TCR beta chain was retrieved from a study of T cells in Graves' hyperthyroidism and ophthalmopathy. Researchers amplified the TCR beta CDR3 regions from RNA transcripts. RT-PCR in the first round (using the HTBI primer set) targeted the TCR CDR3. MiXCR was run by TCRdb on the multiplex PCR reads, yielding one entry per CDR3 protein. The sample lists roughly 700,000 distinct CDR3 sequences; around a sixth were seen once. The receptor's source is a man aged 50 to 59 with Graves' hyperthyroidism. The sequenced sample consisted of blood.

CDR3 bases: TGCGCCAGCAGCCAAGAAGCGGGAGGGCCCCAAGAGACCCAGTACTTC. Amino acid sequence: CASSQEAGGPQETQYF. The V and J genes are TRBV4-3 and TRBJ2-5, with TRBD2 matching over 10 bases. This CDR3 comprises 16 residues. Germline CDR1 reads LGHNA; CDR2 reads YSLEER. The V gene end was trimmed by 0 bases and the J gene end by 1 base; junction bases not matched to a gene: 2.